A selection of T cell receptor beta chains follows, all from one sample in a study of blood T cell repertoires in COVID-19. The assay was immunoSEQ multiplex PCR, and TCRdb's table has in-frame clones only and misses some. This sample has 60,000 to 75,000 clones, with 65% to 90% found just once. Sequenced sample: peripheral blood. The source of these receptors is a human donor in a cohort sampled during active COVID-19. Each CDR3 is given with its conserved first and last residue. The D gene is left open where the match is weak. The size field is filled for only some rows; it gives once, few, many or a size class.

v_gene	abundance	d_gene	j_gene	CDR3aa	CDR3nt
TRBV10-3	NA	TRBD1	TRBJ2-1	CAISGQTTGAYNEQFF	TGTGCCATCAGTGGCCAAACGACAGGGGCCTACAATGAGCAGTTCTTC
TRBV24-1	NA	TRBD1	TRBJ1-6	CATSDSRTGEGPLHF	TGTGCCACCAGTGATTCTCGGACAGGGGAGGGTCCCCTCCACTTT
TRBV12-3/TRBV12-4	NA	NA	TRBJ2-1	CASTSYNEQFF	TGTGCCAGCACTTCCTACAATGAGCAGTTCTTC
TRBV20-1	NA	TRBD1	TRBJ1-2	CSSTGPGGYTF	TGCAGTTCGACAGGGCCGGGTGGCTACACCTTC
TRBV10-3	NA	TRBD1	TRBJ1-3	CAISADRGQGSTIYF	TGTGCCATCAGCGCTGACAGGGGGCAGGGGAGTACCATATATTTT
TRBV9	NA	TRBD2	TRBJ2-5	CASAGDLPGETQYF	TGTGCCAGCGCGGGGGACTTGCCGGGAGAGACCCAGTACTTC
TRBV7-2	NA	NA	TRBJ1-2	CASSLAPRKGDGYTF	TGTGCCAGCAGCTTAGCCCCGCGGAAGGGGGATGGCTACACCTTC
TRBV18	NA	TRBD1	TRBJ1-1	CASSPFDRGEAEAFF	TGTGCCAGCTCACCGTTCGACAGGGGTGAGGCTGAAGCTTTCTTT
TRBV15	few	NA	TRBJ2-2	CATGATGELFF	TGTGCCACCGGGGCTACCGGGGAGCTGTTTTTT
TRBV21-1	NA	NA	TRBJ1-5	CASSTPGSCMQHF	TGTGCCAGCAGCACTCCGGGGTCCTGTATGCAGCATTTT
TRBV11-3	NA	TRBD2	TRBJ2-7	CASSLRGGGDYEQYF	TGTGCCAGCAGCTTACGGGGGGGAGGGGACTACGAGCAGTACTTC
TRBV4-3	NA	NA	TRBJ2-2	CASSPHLTNTGELFF	TGCGCCAGCAGCCCACACCTTACGAACACCGGGGAGCTGTTTTTT
TRBV6-5	NA	TRBD1	TRBJ2-7	CASSPLPGQGWQYF	TGTGCCAGCAGCCCACTTCCGGGACAGGGGTGGCAGTACTTC
TRBV10-3	NA	NA	TRBJ1-4	CAISEGTGFEKLFF	TGTGCCATCAGTGAAGGAACAGGGTTTGAAAAACTGTTTTTT
TRBV5-1	NA	TRBD1	TRBJ2-7	CASSPQGSSYEQYF	TGCGCCAGCAGTCCACAGGGGAGCTCCTACGAGCAGTACTTC
TRBV10-3	NA	NA	TRBJ1-4	CAISDSTREGNEKLFF	TGTGCCATCAGTGACTCTACCAGGGAGGGTAATGAAAAACTGTTTTTT
TRBV11-3	few	NA	TRBJ1-6	CASSLGQRPRYF	TGTGCCAGCAGCTTAGGTCAGAGGCCACGTTACTTT
TRBV10-1	NA	TRBD1	TRBJ2-1	CASSEPGQGQDEQFF	TGCGCCAGCAGTGAGCCGGGACAGGGCCAAGATGAGCAGTTCTTC
TRBV21-1	NA	NA	TRBJ2-3	CASSLRTSGAEDTQYF	TGTGCCAGCAGCCTTAGGACTAGCGGGGCGGAAGATACGCAGTATTTT
TRBV15	once	NA	TRBJ2-7	CATSSGASSYEQYF	TGTGCCACCAGCAGTGGGGCGAGCTCCTACGAGCAGTACTTC
TRBV19	NA	NA	TRBJ2-3	CASSIGGAAADTQYF	TGTGCCAGTAGTATCGGAGGGGCAGCCGCAGATACGCAGTATTTT
TRBV18	NA	NA	TRBJ2-4	CASSPPGGALGNIQYF	TGTGCCAGCTCACCACCGGGGGGTGCCTTGGGAAACATTCAGTACTTC
TRBV18	few	NA	TRBJ2-5	CASSPPDSRKSEAQYF	TGTGCCAGCTCACCACCGGACAGCCGAAAGTCCGAAGCCCAGTACTTC
TRBV19	NA	TRBD1	TRBJ2-3	CASSLGQERTDTQYF	TGTGCCAGTAGTCTAGGACAGGAACGCACAGATACGCAGTATTTT
TRBV10-3	many	TRBD1	TRBJ2-7	CAISPTTGMMRQYF	TGTGCCATCAGCCCCACGACAGGGATGATGCGGCAGTACTTC
TRBV7-2	NA	NA	TRBJ2-5	CASSFQLDRQETQYF	TGTGCCAGCAGCTTCCAACTCGACAGGCAAGAGACCCAGTACTTC
TRBV11-2	once	TRBD2	TRBJ2-3	CASTPNLGLAGGRGDTQYF	TGTGCCAGCACCCCAAACCTGGGACTAGCGGGGGGGCGTGGGGATACGCAGTATTTT
TRBV5-1	NA	TRBD1	TRBJ1-2	CASSLGQEHYGYTF	TGCGCCAGCAGCTTAGGACAGGAACACTATGGCTACACCTTC
TRBV7-2	NA	TRBD2	TRBJ2-1	CASSLTRGGWNEQFF	TGTGCCAGCAGCTTGACTCGGGGGGGCTGGAATGAGCAGTTCTTC
TRBV6-5	NA	TRBD1	TRBJ1-2	CASSPGQGAEGYTF	TGTGCCAGCAGCCCCGGACAGGGGGCAGAAGGCTACACCTTC
TRBV18	NA	TRBD2	TRBJ2-2	CASSPRTSGGSPTGELFF	TGTGCCAGCTCACCAAGGACTAGCGGGGGGTCGCCCACCGGGGAGCTGTTTTTT
TRBV18	NA	NA	TRBJ2-7	CASSPYRVGGSYEQYF	TGTGCCAGCTCACCTTACAGGGTTGGGGGCTCCTACGAGCAGTACTTC
TRBV6-2/TRBV6-3	once	TRBD1	TRBJ1-6	CASSYGRGRGPLHF	TGTGCCAGCAGTTATGGCAGGGGGCGTGGACCCCTCCACTTT
TRBV3-1/TRBV3-2	NA	TRBD1	TRBJ2-1	CASSRDRYNEQFF	TGTGCCAGCAGCAGGGACAGGTACAATGAGCAGTTCTTC
TRBV9	many	TRBD1	TRBJ2-2	CASSVPGQAANTGELFF	TGTGCCAGCAGCGTACCGGGACAGGCAGCGAACACCGGGGAGCTGTTTTTT
TRBV27	few	TRBD1	TRBJ1-1	CASSPEGALRTEAFF	TGTGCCAGCAGTCCGGAGGGGGCCTTGAGGACTGAAGCTTTCTTT
TRBV24-1	NA	NA	TRBJ1-2	CATSDGLGYTF	TGTGCCACCAGTGATGGACTAGGCTACACCTTC
TRBV7-3	NA	NA	TRBJ2-1	CASSASSGNEQFF	TGTGCCAGCAGCGCCTCCTCAGGGAATGAGCAGTTCTTC
TRBV11-3	NA	NA	TRBJ1-1	CASSLGTLDTTEAFF	TGTGCCAGCAGCTTAGGCACGTTGGACACCACTGAAGCTTTCTTT
TRBV24-1	NA	TRBD1	TRBJ2-1	CATSPRGSYNEQFF	TGTGCCACCAGTCCCAGGGGGTCCTACAATGAGCAGTTCTTC
TRBV18	NA	TRBD1	TRBJ2-5	CASSPFEDRGRETQYF	TGTGCCAGCTCACCTTTTGAGGACAGGGGGCGTGAGACCCAGTACTTC
TRBV10-3	NA	NA	TRBJ2-7	CAISESATILTGITCEQYF	TGTGCCATCAGTGAGTCGGCCACCATTCTTACAGGGATAACCTGCGAGCAGTACTTC
TRBV12-5	NA	NA	TRBJ1-3	CASGLGGVTGNTIYF	TGTGCTAGTGGACTAGGCGGGGTTACCGGAAACACCATATATTTT
TRBV28	NA	NA	TRBJ1-2	CASRPGASIYGYTF	TGTGCCAGCAGGCCAGGCGCCTCGATTTATGGCTACACCTTC
TRBV12-3/TRBV12-4	NA	TRBD1	TRBJ1-1	CASSLQGKAFF	TGTGCCAGCAGCCTACAGGGGAAAGCTTTCTTT
TRBV9	once	NA	TRBJ1-2	CASSDGGMGLYGYTF	TGTGCCAGCAGCGATGGGGGGATGGGGCTCTATGGCTACACCTTC
TRBV9	once	NA	TRBJ2-6	CASSPLSRPLRSGANVLTF	TGTGCCAGCAGCCCCCTTTCACGTCCCCTTAGATCTGGGGCCAACGTCCTGACTTTC
TRBV6-2/TRBV6-3	NA	NA	TRBJ1-5	CASSYSVVGQPQHF	TGTGCCAGCAGTTACTCAGTAGTGGGCCAGCCCCAGCATTTT